One T cell receptor (beta chain) is described in this entry. The data belong to a study of cytomegalovirus exposure and HLA in healthy donors. Primers for the PCR totalled 60 Vbeta and 13 Jbeta. Sequenced by immunoSEQ multiplex PCR; TCRdb stores in-frame clones only, minus some. The table lists some 200,000 clones, roughly 79% of them singletons, with roughly 1.9% in the top ten. Germline V lookup: CDR1 MNHEY, CDR2 SMNVEV (reference sequence). The ends lost 5 bases at V and 2 bases at J; junction bases unmatched: 8. The CDR3 has 15 residues. Sample: PBMCs. The origin of this receptor is a young man in good health and CMV-seronegative. The chain has TRBV27 and TRBJ2-7, with 8 positions matching TRBD1. The CDR3, as DNA: TGTGCCAGCAGTCTAACCGGGACAGGAGCCTACGAGCAGTACTTC. Residues: CASSLTGTGAYEQYF.